These T cell receptor beta chains were read from a single sample in a study of blood T cell repertoires in COVID-19. Generated by immunoSEQ multiplex PCR, the TCRdb table keeps only in-frame clones and is missing some. The data contain 160,000 or so clones, approximately 84% of them singletons. The sample was peripheral blood. These receptors were collected from a woman in her forties or fifties with COVID-19, enrolled during active disease. CDR3s leave out the opening cysteine and the closing phenylalanine or tryptophan.

>TRBV29-1|TRBJ2-7
SAGTSGGYEQY
>TRBV15|TRBJ2-5
ATSRDPPGGSQETQY
>TRBV6-5|TRBJ1-5
ASSDHTDSNQPQH
>TRBV6-5|TRBJ2-7
ASSRGGEYEQY
>TRBV28|TRBJ2-3
ASGPSGITDTQY
>TRBV7-9|TRBJ2-7
ASSSQQGPRYEQY
>TRBV19|TRBJ2-3
ASTPPFGGTDTQY
>TRBV27|TRBJ2-1
ASSLAGAAYNEQF
>TRBV6-2/TRBV6-3|TRBJ2-7
ASSSGPGGYEQY
>TRBV10-3|TRBJ2-7
AISTGTDSYEQY
>TRBV18|TRBJ1-5
ASSRSTGDQPQH
>TRBV4-1|TRBJ2-7
ASSQDRLGGNSYEQY
>TRBV19|TRBJ1-5
ASSVAGQGYQPQH
>TRBV19|TRBJ1-2
ASTDEATGGGYT
>TRBV5-6|TRBJ1-2
ASSPNRGRGGYT
>TRBV27|TRBJ1-1
ASSPQSPKSTEAF
>TRBV5-4|TRBJ1-6
ASSLGQGNSPLH
>TRBV4-1|TRBJ1-6
ASRNRADNSPLH
>TRBV16|TRBJ2-7
ASSQFDRGYEQY
>TRBV15|TRBJ2-5
ATSRDPGGEETQY
>TRBV4-1|TRBJ2-1
ASSPGGSVYNEQF
>TRBV4-2|TRBJ2-3
ASSQAQRPSTDTQY
>TRBV10-3|TRBJ1-3
AISSNAQGGNTIY
>TRBV24-1|TRBJ2-1
ATSDEGQRQF
>TRBV6-5|TRBJ2-7
ATKKGTGVIEQY
>TRBV30|TRBJ1-4
AWRRQGGFYEKLF
>TRBV7-9|TRBJ2-2
ASSPTGLAGGPNRELF
>TRBV10-2|TRBJ1-5
ASSDGSGSNQPQH
>TRBV5-1|TRBJ1-2
ASSLADSNYGYT
>TRBV6-2/TRBV6-3|TRBJ1-5
ASSYGGAQPQH
>TRBV5-1|TRBJ2-1
ASNPPGTGGNEQF
>TRBV6-1|TRBJ1-6
ASSEGFGKGPLH
>TRBV10-3|TRBJ2-3
AISDEVDTQY
>TRBV7-2|TRBJ2-1
ASSLSYNEQF
>TRBV11-3|TRBJ1-3
ASSLGGAPGNTIY
>TRBV9|TRBJ1-5
ASSVARGPDMFNQPQH
>TRBV7-8|TRBJ1-6
ASSPSDGGPLH
>TRBV11-2|TRBJ1-2
ASSPDRAYGYT
>TRBV3-1/TRBV3-2|TRBJ2-7
ASSHSNYEQY
>TRBV30|TRBJ2-7
AWSDDNQYEQY
>TRBV30|TRBJ1-6
ALATESYNSPLH
>TRBV5-4|TRBJ2-7
ASSAGTGDYEQY
>TRBV7-2|TRBJ2-2
ASSLQPAGGAGELF
>TRBV7-2|TRBJ2-1
ASSIRTGQGANEQF
>TRBV7-9|TRBJ1-4
ASSNPTGATNEKLF
>TRBV2|TRBJ1-5
ASKLSPTNQPQH
>TRBV12-5|TRBJ1-2
ASGWGQGIDGYT
>TRBV10-3|TRBJ2-5
AISERVQAGETQY
>TRBV12-3/TRBV12-4|TRBJ1-6
ASSLALNSPLH
>TRBV9|TRBJ1-2
ASSVQGIGGYT
>TRBV2|TRBJ2-5
ASSSGVNIMLETQY
>TRBV28|TRBJ2-5
ASSPFGLQETQY
>TRBV4-3|TRBJ2-3
ASSRERGGRPDTQY
>TRBV9|TRBJ2-3
ASSVALAEPYTQY
>TRBV5-4|TRBJ1-3
ASSTGTGGSGNTIY
>TRBV11-2|TRBJ1-1
ASSLETGGYTEAF
>TRBV9|TRBJ1-1
ASSAHLDSNTEAF